These 15 T cell receptor beta chains were sequenced from one sample in a study of control samples from healthy donors and cancer patients. The assay was immunoSEQ multiplex PCR, and TCRdb's table has in-frame clones only and misses some. The table records more than 110,000 clones, approximately 90% of them present only once. Sequencing was carried out using blood. Receptor source: a woman younger than 45 in good health.

The V gene is TRBV6-5, the J gene TRBJ1-1; no clear D. The ends were cut back, 2 bases at V and 1 base at J, with 14 bases in the middle. Germline V gene lookup returns CDR1 MNHEY and CDR2 SVGAGI. The CDR3 is made up of 16 amino acids. In DNA, the CDR3 is TGTGCCAGCAGTTACCAAGACGCTTTCGGGAACACTGAAGCTTTCTTT. This encodes CASSYQDAFGNTEAFF.

The V and J genes are TRBV7-3 and TRBJ2-1; 13 bases match TRBD2. The germline gives CDR1 SGHTA, CDR2 FQGTGA. V shed 5 bases and J 14 bases; nucleotides not matched to a gene: 6. The CDR3 is made up of 13 amino acids. As DNA, the CDR3 is TGTGCCAGCAGCGCCGGACTAGCGGGAGTTAAGTTCTTC. Protein product: CASSAGLAGVKFF.

The chain employs TRBV18 and TRBJ2-7, with D possibly being TRBD1 (6 bases). Germline assignment: CDR1 KGHSH and CDR2 LQKENI. The CDR3 consists of 15 residues. Trimming cost V 6 bases and J 2 bases, with 17 bases left between them. The CDR3 is CASSQGQRSPYEQYF. CDR3 sequence (DNA): TGTGCCAGCTCCCAAGGACAGAGGAGCCCCTACGAGCAGTACTTC.

The chain is built from TRBV11-2 and TRBJ1-6, with TRBD1 as a possible D gene (5 bases). The CDR3 has 14 residues. The germline V gene has CDR1 SGHAT and CDR2 FQNNGV. V gave up 4 bases and J gave up 8 bases, with 12 bases separating them. CDR3 in DNA: TGTGCCAGCAGCTGGAGGATGGGGGATTCACCCCTCCACTTT. This encodes CASSWRMGDSPLHF.

For this clone: At the DNA level, this CDR3 is encoded by other sequences in the same sample as well. This rearrangement joins TRBV11-2 to TRBJ2-1; TRBD2 matches at 15 bases. Germline trimming cut 3 bases from V and 10 bases from J; bases unmatched to any gene: 1. Germline CDR1 reads SGHAT; CDR2 reads FQNNGV. The CDR3 has 14 amino acids. The CDR3: CASSLGLAGGEQFF. Here the CDR3 DNA reads TGTGCCAGCAGCTTGGGACTAGCGGGAGGAGAGCAGTTCTTC.

This chain connects TRBV5-1 to TRBJ2-3; possible D gene TRBD2, 6 bases. This CDR3 contains 15 residues. The germline V gene has CDR1 SGHRS and CDR2 YFSETQ. Trimming removed 0 bases at V and 6 bases at J, with 14 bases between. This chain's CDR3 is CASSLGVAEGDTQYF. The CDR3 nucleotides are TGCGCCAGCAGCTTGGGCGTAGCGGAGGGGGATACGCAGTATTTT.

CDR3: CASSRLADYEQYF. DNA for the CDR3: TGTGCCAGCAGCCGACTAGCGGATTACGAGCAGTACTTC. This sequence joins TRBV6-5 and TRBJ2-7; 9 bases fit TRBD2. Germline loops: CDR1 MNHEY, CDR2 SVGAGI. This CDR3 region has 13 residues. V shed 6 bases and J 4 bases; nucleotides not matched to a gene: 4.

The chain carries TRBV5-6 and TRBJ1-4, with D unclear. The CDR3 is 12 amino acids. V dropped 0 bases and J dropped 10 bases, with 7 bases sitting between them. Germline lookup yields CDR1 SGHDT and CDR2 YYEEEE. In nucleotides, the CDR3 is TGTGCCAGCAGCTTGGGGCCGTCAAAACTGTTTTTT. This codes for CASSLGPSKLFF.

The chain links TRBV2 to TRBJ2-7; D is possibly TRBD1 (7 bases). The germline V gene has CDR1 SNHLY and CDR2 FYNNEI. Trimming shortened V by 10 bases and J by 3 bases, and 19 bases separated the two germline ends. CDR3 length: 14 residues. CDR3 loop: CATQGGSPNYEQYF. As DNA, the CDR3 is TGTGCCACCCAGGGGGGTTCCCCCAACTACGAGCAGTACTTC.

The chain uses TRBV10-3 and TRBJ1-3; TRBD1 agrees at 9 bases. There are 15 residues in the CDR3. V dropped 6 bases and J dropped 3; count of bases not matched to a gene: 6. Germline-derived CDR1 and CDR2 are ENHRY and SYGVKD. The CDR3, as DNA: TGTGCCATCAGAAAGACAGGGGGAGGTGGAAACACCATATATTTT. Its protein is CAIRKTGGGGNTIYF.

This chain joins TRBV6-4 and TRBJ1-1; D gene unclear. Trimming removed 3 bases at V and 4 bases at J, with 12 bases between. Germline-derived CDR1 and CDR2 are MRHNA and SNTAGT. The CDR3 extends over 14 amino acids. CDR3 in DNA: TGTGCCAGCAGTGAGGCCGGCAGTGGCACTGAAGCTTTCTTT. It codes for CASSEAGSGTEAFF.

The chain is built from TRBV29-1 and TRBJ2-5, with a tentative D call TRBD2 (5 bases). The CDR3 consists of 14 residues. Germline V gives CDR1 SQVTM, CDR2 ANQGSEA. V gave up 1 base and J gave up 5 bases, with 14 bases separating them. The CDR3 DNA is TGCAGCGTTGAAGGTATGGGCTGGGAGGAGACCCAGTACTTC. It translates to CSVEGMGWEETQYF.

This clone has more than one count but fewer than ten. The chain is built from TRBV30 and TRBJ1-5, with 8 bases aligning to TRBD1. V shed 3 bases, J shed 2 bases, and the junction held 0 bases outside the gene matches. The CDR3 runs to 13 residues. From germline, CDR1 is GTSNPN and CDR2 SVGIG (reference sequence). The CDR3 bases are TGTGCCTGGAGGACAGGGGGCAATCAGCCCCAGCATTTT. Its protein product is CAWRTGGNQPQHF. The entire variable domain, with the rest obtained from reference TRBV30 and TRBJ1-5, is as follows: SQTIHQWPATLVQPVGSPLSLECTVEGTSNPNLYWYRQAAGRGLQLLFYSVGIGQISSEVPQNLSASRPQDRQFILSSKKLLLSDSGFYLCAWRTGGNQPQHFGDGTRLSIL.

This clone has a handful of counts. V gene TRBV4-1 combines with J gene TRBJ2-7, with D uncertain. Germline CDR1 is MGHRA and CDR2 is YSYEKL. V was shortened by 0 bases and J by 2 bases, with 11 bases between the two germline ends. CDR3 length equals 15 residues. CDR3 protein: CASSQDVSNPYEQYF. The DNA of the CDR3 is TGCGCCAGCAGCCAAGATGTTAGTAACCCCTACGAGCAGTACTTC.

This chain connects TRBV29-1 to TRBJ1-2, with D possibly matching TRBD1 (6 bases). V was trimmed by 2 bases and J by 7 bases, leaving 8 bases between them. CDR1 is SQVTM and CDR2 is ANQGSEA in the germline V gene. This CDR3 comprises 11 residues. The CDR3 DNA reads TGCAGCGTTGAACCGGGGGCTGGCTACACCTTC. This sequence encodes CSVEPGAGYTF.